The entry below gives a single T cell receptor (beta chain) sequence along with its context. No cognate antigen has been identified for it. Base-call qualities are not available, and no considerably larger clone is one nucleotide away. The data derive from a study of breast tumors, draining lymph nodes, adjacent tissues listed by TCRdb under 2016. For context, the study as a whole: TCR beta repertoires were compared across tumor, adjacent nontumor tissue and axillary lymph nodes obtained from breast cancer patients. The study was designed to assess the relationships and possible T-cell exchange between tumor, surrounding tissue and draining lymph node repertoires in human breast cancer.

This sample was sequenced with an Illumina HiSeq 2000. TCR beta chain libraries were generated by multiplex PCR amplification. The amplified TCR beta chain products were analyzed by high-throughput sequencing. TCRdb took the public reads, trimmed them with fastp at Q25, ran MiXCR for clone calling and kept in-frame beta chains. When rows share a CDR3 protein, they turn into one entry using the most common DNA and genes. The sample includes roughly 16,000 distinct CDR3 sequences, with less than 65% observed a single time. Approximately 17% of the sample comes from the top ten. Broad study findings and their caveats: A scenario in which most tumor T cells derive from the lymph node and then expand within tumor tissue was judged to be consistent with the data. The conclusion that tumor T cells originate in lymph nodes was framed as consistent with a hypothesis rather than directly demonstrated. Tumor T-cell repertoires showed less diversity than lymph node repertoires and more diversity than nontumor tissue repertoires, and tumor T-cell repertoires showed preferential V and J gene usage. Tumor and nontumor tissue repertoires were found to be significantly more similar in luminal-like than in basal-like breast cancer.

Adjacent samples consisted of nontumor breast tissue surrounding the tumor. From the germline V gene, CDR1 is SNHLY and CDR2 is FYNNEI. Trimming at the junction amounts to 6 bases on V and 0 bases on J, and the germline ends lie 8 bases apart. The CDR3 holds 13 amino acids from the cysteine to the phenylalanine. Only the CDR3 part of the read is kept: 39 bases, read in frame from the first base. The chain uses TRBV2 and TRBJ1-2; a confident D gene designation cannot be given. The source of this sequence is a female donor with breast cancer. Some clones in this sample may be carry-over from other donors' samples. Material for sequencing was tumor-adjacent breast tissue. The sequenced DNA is TGTGCCAGCAGCTACACTGCTAACTATGGCTACACCTTC. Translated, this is CASSYTANYGYTF.